This entry concerns a single T cell receptor beta chain. The data derive from a study of blood T cell repertoires in COVID-19. Using immunoSEQ multiplex PCR, the repertoire was profiled, and TCRdb retains in-frame clones only, with some absent. The sample contains 250,000 or so clones, less than 90% of which appear only once. The CDR3 is 13 amino acids. Germline lookup yields CDR1 SEHNR and CDR2 FQNEAQ (reference sequence). Trimming pared 7 bases from V and 1 base from J, leaving 11 bases between. The sequence was obtained from a woman in her thirties or forties who had recovered from COVID-19. The rearrangement uses TRBV7-9 and TRBJ2-7; D ambiguous. The sample comprised peripheral blood. CDR3 sequence: CASNKLTSYEQYF. The CDR3 bases are TGTGCCAGCAACAAGCTCACTTCCTACGAGCAGTACTTC.